This TCR beta chain stems from a study of T cells after yellow fever vaccination. About the research overall: Preparation of the low-cell-number fractions used SMART-Seq v4 Ultra Low Input. Study results and limitations: The study re-detected most primary-vaccination clones after the booster (roughly 96% CD4, around 90% CD8).

Trimming left V 5 bases short and J 5 bases short, with 13 bases between. The germline V gene has CDR1 LGHDT and CDR2 YNNKEL (reference sequence). There are 13 residues in the CDR3. UMIs were added to TCR cDNA along with a universal primer site when it was made by 5'RACE template switching. TCRdb re-called the 5' RACE reads through MiXCR, storing one row per CDR3 protein. The sample records 500,000 to 650,000 distinct CDR3 sequences, more than 9% being singletons. This clonotype came up a few times. The antigen remains unidentified. This receptor was obtained from a man aged 25 to 45 who received the YFV17D yellow fever vaccine. This sequence joins TRBV3-1 and TRBJ2-7, with a weak D call TRBD2 (5 bases). Sequenced material: PBMCs, taken on the day of the yellow fever booster vaccination. CDR3 nucleotide sequence: TGTGCCAGCAGCACCCCGGGGTTCCACGAGCAGTACTTC. Translation: CASSTPGFHEQYF.